This is a list of T cell receptor beta chains from one sample in a study of T cell responses to AZD1222 COVID-19 vaccine. Using immunoSEQ multiplex PCR, the repertoire was profiled, and TCRdb retains in-frame clones only, with some absent. Of 150,000 to 200,000 clones listed, about 90% are singletons. The sequencing here drew on peripheral blood, taken 28 days after the second AZD1222 dose. Every receptor here comes from an adult who received the AZD1222 COVID-19 vaccine. Both conserved end residues are part of each CDR3. The D gene is left open where the match is weak. Size is omitted from some rows. Given values are once, few, many or a class for expanded clones.

CDR3nt: TGTGCCAGCAGTTTGTGGGGCCCTGAAGCTTTCTTT
CDR3aa: CASSLWGPEAFF
abundance: once
len: 12
j_gene: TRBJ1-1
d_gene: NA
v_gene: TRBV28

CDR3nt: TGTGCCTGGAGTGTAAGGAACCAGAACTATGGCTACACCTTC
CDR3aa: CAWSVRNQNYGYTF
abundance: NA
len: 14
j_gene: TRBJ1-2
d_gene: NA
v_gene: TRBV30

CDR3nt: TGCAGCGGGGGACAGGGATCTAACTATGGCTACACCTTC
CDR3aa: CSGGQGSNYGYTF
abundance: NA
len: 13
j_gene: TRBJ1-2
d_gene: TRBD1
v_gene: TRBV29-1

CDR3nt: TGTGCCAGCAGCAAAGGGGAAGGAGAAAAACTGTTTTTT
CDR3aa: CASSKGEGEKLFF
abundance: NA
len: 13
j_gene: TRBJ1-4
d_gene: NA
v_gene: TRBV21-1

CDR3nt: TGTGCCAGTAGTATCATGGGAGCGAGGAGCTCTGGGGCCAACGTCCTGACTTTC
CDR3aa: CASSIMGARSSGANVLTF
abundance: NA
len: 18
j_gene: TRBJ2-6
d_gene: NA
v_gene: TRBV19

CDR3nt: TGTGCCAGCAGTTTTAGTGGCGAGCAGTACTTC
CDR3aa: CASSFSGEQYF
abundance: NA
len: 11
j_gene: TRBJ2-7
d_gene: NA
v_gene: TRBV12-3/TRBV12-4

CDR3nt: TGTGCCAGTAGTACTGGGGGCGATCAGCCCCAGCATTTT
CDR3aa: CASSTGGDQPQHF
abundance: NA
len: 13
j_gene: TRBJ1-5
d_gene: NA
v_gene: TRBV19

CDR3nt: TGTGCCAGCCGTGGACAGATCAGGGGCTACACCTTC
CDR3aa: CASRGQIRGYTF
abundance: NA
len: 12
j_gene: TRBJ1-2
d_gene: NA
v_gene: TRBV28

CDR3nt: TGTGCCAGTAGTTCCCCAGCGAGGGGCCCCTACACTGAAGCTTTCTTT
CDR3aa: CASSSPARGPYTEAFF
abundance: few
len: 16
j_gene: TRBJ1-1
d_gene: NA
v_gene: TRBV19

CDR3nt: TGTGCCATCAGGCCCATGTCGGGATCCGGAAAAAGTGGCACTGAAGCTTTCTTT
CDR3aa: CAIRPMSGSGKSGTEAFF
abundance: NA
len: 18
j_gene: TRBJ1-1
d_gene: NA
v_gene: TRBV10-3

CDR3nt: TGCGCCAGCAGCTTGGGTCCAGGGTCGAACTATGGCTACACCTTC
CDR3aa: CASSLGPGSNYGYTF
abundance: NA
len: 15
j_gene: TRBJ1-2
d_gene: NA
v_gene: TRBV5-1

CDR3nt: TGCGCCAGCAGCTTGGACGTCATATTAAGCGGGGGGATTCGCACAGATACGCAGTATTTT
CDR3aa: CASSLDVILSGGIRTDTQYF
abundance: NA
len: 20
j_gene: TRBJ2-3
d_gene: TRBD2
v_gene: TRBV5-1

CDR3nt: TGCAGTGGGGCTAGCATAGAGACCCAGTACTTC
CDR3aa: CSGASIETQYF
abundance: NA
len: 11
j_gene: TRBJ2-5
d_gene: NA
v_gene: TRBV20-1

CDR3nt: TGTGCCAGCAGCCCCTCCATCGAGCAGTTCTTC
CDR3aa: CASSPSIEQFF
abundance: NA
len: 11
j_gene: TRBJ2-1
d_gene: NA
v_gene: TRBV7-9

CDR3nt: TGTGCCAGCAGCTTGGGGGGCTATGGCTACACCTTC
CDR3aa: CASSLGGYGYTF
abundance: NA
len: 12
j_gene: TRBJ1-2
d_gene: NA
v_gene: TRBV7-9

CDR3nt: TGTGCCAGCAGCTTGGACGGGACGGAGACCCAGTACTTC
CDR3aa: CASSLDGTETQYF
abundance: NA
len: 13
j_gene: TRBJ2-5
d_gene: NA
v_gene: TRBV5-5

CDR3nt: TGTGCCAGCTCACCACCTATCGGGACCAACTCTGGAAACACCATATATTTT
CDR3aa: CASSPPIGTNSGNTIYF
abundance: NA
len: 17
j_gene: TRBJ1-3
d_gene: NA
v_gene: TRBV18

CDR3nt: TGTGCCAGCAGTGAAGAGGTGGGAAAGTCCTACAATGAGCAGTTCTTC
CDR3aa: CASSEEVGKSYNEQFF
abundance: few
len: 16
j_gene: TRBJ2-1
d_gene: NA
v_gene: TRBV25-1

CDR3nt: TGTGCCAGCAGCCCACGGACAGGGGGAAACATTCAGTACTTC
CDR3aa: CASSPRTGGNIQYF
abundance: NA
len: 14
j_gene: TRBJ2-4
d_gene: TRBD1
v_gene: TRBV7-2

CDR3nt: TGCGCCAGCAGCTTGCTCCGGAAAGACACAGATACGCAGTATTTT
CDR3aa: CASSLLRKDTDTQYF
abundance: NA
len: 15
j_gene: TRBJ2-3
d_gene: NA
v_gene: TRBV5-1

CDR3nt: TGTGCCAGCAGCCAAGGGACAGGGGGCGTGGGCACTGAAGCTTTCTTT
CDR3aa: CASSQGTGGVGTEAFF
abundance: NA
len: 16
j_gene: TRBJ1-1
d_gene: TRBD1
v_gene: TRBV4-2

CDR3nt: TGTGCCAGCATGATAAACACCGGGGAGCTGTTTTTT
CDR3aa: CASMINTGELFF
abundance: NA
len: 12
j_gene: TRBJ2-2
d_gene: NA
v_gene: TRBV6-5

CDR3nt: TGTGCCAGCAGTTATGGGGGGTATGAAGCTTTCTTT
CDR3aa: CASSYGGYEAFF
abundance: NA
len: 12
j_gene: TRBJ1-1
d_gene: NA
v_gene: TRBV6-1

CDR3nt: TGCAGTGCTAGTGCGACAGGGGCCGAGCAGTACTTC
CDR3aa: CSASATGAEQYF
abundance: NA
len: 12
j_gene: TRBJ2-7
d_gene: TRBD1
v_gene: TRBV20-1

CDR3nt: TGTGCCAGCAGTTACGTCCTCGGATTTCTAGCGGGGAGTGGCTACGAGCAGTACTTC
CDR3aa: CASSYVLGFLAGSGYEQYF
abundance: NA
len: 19
j_gene: TRBJ2-7
d_gene: TRBD2
v_gene: TRBV6-2/TRBV6-3

CDR3nt: TGTGCCAGCAGCCCCGGACAGGGAGGCTACACCTTC
CDR3aa: CASSPGQGGYTF
abundance: NA
len: 12
j_gene: TRBJ1-2
d_gene: TRBD1
v_gene: TRBV7-8

CDR3nt: TGTGCCAGCAGTTACGGCAGATACGAGCAGTACTTC
CDR3aa: CASSYGRYEQYF
abundance: NA
len: 12
j_gene: TRBJ2-7
d_gene: NA
v_gene: TRBV6-6

CDR3nt: TGTGCCAGCTCAGACACAGGGGGCAACACTGAAGCTTTCTTT
CDR3aa: CASSDTGGNTEAFF
abundance: NA
len: 14
j_gene: TRBJ1-1
d_gene: TRBD1
v_gene: TRBV18

CDR3nt: TGTGCCAGCAGCGGCCGGACGGACCGCGTATTCCAAGAGACCCAGTACTTC
CDR3aa: CASSGRTDRVFQETQYF
abundance: NA
len: 17
j_gene: TRBJ2-5
d_gene: NA
v_gene: TRBV5-6

CDR3nt: TGCGCCAGCAGCTTGGGACCTGAGGGAACTAATGAAAAACTGTTTTTT
CDR3aa: CASSLGPEGTNEKLFF
abundance: NA
len: 16
j_gene: TRBJ1-4
d_gene: NA
v_gene: TRBV5-1

CDR3nt: TGTGCCAGCAGTCCAGGCATACTAGAGTCCTATAATTCACCCCTCCACTTT
CDR3aa: CASSPGILESYNSPLHF
abundance: NA
len: 17
j_gene: TRBJ1-6
d_gene: NA
v_gene: TRBV27

CDR3nt: TGTGCCAGCAGTCTACGGGACATCTCCTACAATGAGCAGTTCTTC
CDR3aa: CASSLRDISYNEQFF
abundance: NA
len: 15
j_gene: TRBJ2-1
d_gene: NA
v_gene: TRBV28

CDR3nt: TGTGCCAGCAGCCAATTTTCGGCCCCCAGCGAGCAGTACTTC
CDR3aa: CASSQFSAPSEQYF
abundance: NA
len: 14
j_gene: TRBJ2-7
d_gene: NA
v_gene: TRBV3-1/TRBV3-2

CDR3nt: TGTGCCAGCAGTCCCGTGGTTGGGCCTTATCAGCCCCAGCATTTT
CDR3aa: CASSPVVGPYQPQHF
abundance: NA
len: 15
j_gene: TRBJ1-5
d_gene: NA
v_gene: TRBV28

CDR3nt: TGTGCCAGCAGTGAACAGGGCAGCAATCAGCCCCAGCATTTT
CDR3aa: CASSEQGSNQPQHF
abundance: NA
len: 14
j_gene: TRBJ1-5
d_gene: NA
v_gene: TRBV6-1

CDR3nt: TGTGCCAGCAGCTTATCGAGCGACTCAGTAAAAACCTACGAGCAGTACTTC
CDR3aa: CASSLSSDSVKTYEQYF
abundance: NA
len: 17
j_gene: TRBJ2-7
d_gene: NA
v_gene: TRBV11-3

CDR3nt: TGTGCCAGCAGCTACGGGACTAGCGGGAGTCCCACCGGGGAGCTGTTTTTT
CDR3aa: CASSYGTSGSPTGELFF
abundance: NA
len: 17
j_gene: TRBJ2-2
d_gene: TRBD2
v_gene: TRBV7-9

CDR3nt: TGTGCCTCCCCTCCCCCGAGCTCCTACAATGAGCAGTTCTTC
CDR3aa: CASPPPSSYNEQFF
abundance: NA
len: 14
j_gene: TRBJ2-1
d_gene: NA
v_gene: TRBV30

CDR3nt: TGTGCCAGCAGCCCCGGGACTAGAGACGAGCAGTACTTC
CDR3aa: CASSPGTRDEQYF
abundance: NA
len: 13
j_gene: TRBJ2-7
d_gene: TRBD2
v_gene: TRBV7-9

CDR3nt: TGTGCTAGTGGTCCTCCTTCCGGTGGCTACACCTTC
CDR3aa: CASGPPSGGYTF
abundance: NA
len: 12
j_gene: TRBJ1-2
d_gene: NA
v_gene: TRBV12-5

CDR3nt: TGCGCCCTCCGGGGCACTGAAGCTTTCTTT
CDR3aa: CALRGTEAFF
abundance: NA
len: 10
j_gene: TRBJ1-1
d_gene: NA
v_gene: TRBV10-1

CDR3nt: TGTGCCAGCAGCTTAGGAAATGGTGAGCAGTTCTTC
CDR3aa: CASSLGNGEQFF
abundance: NA
len: 12
j_gene: TRBJ2-1
d_gene: NA
v_gene: TRBV7-2

CDR3nt: TGCGCCAGCAGCCAAGGGCAGGCCAACACCGGGGAGCTGTTTTTT
CDR3aa: CASSQGQANTGELFF
abundance: NA
len: 15
j_gene: TRBJ2-2
d_gene: NA
v_gene: TRBV4-1

CDR3nt: TGTGCCAGCAGCTTACAGGGAGAGGCCTATGGCTACACCTTC
CDR3aa: CASSLQGEAYGYTF
abundance: NA
len: 14
j_gene: TRBJ1-2
d_gene: NA
v_gene: TRBV7-9

CDR3nt: TGCGCCAGCAGCTTGGGAACGGGGGATGAGCAGTTCTTC
CDR3aa: CASSLGTGDEQFF
abundance: few
len: 13
j_gene: TRBJ2-1
d_gene: NA
v_gene: TRBV5-1

CDR3nt: TGTGCCAGCAGCTTAGAAGGACGGCCCAGCCCCTACGAGCAGTACTTC
CDR3aa: CASSLEGRPSPYEQYF
abundance: once
len: 16
j_gene: TRBJ2-7
d_gene: NA
v_gene: TRBV11-2

CDR3nt: TGTGCCAGAAGCTTAAATCGTCGATCCACTGAAGCTTTCTTT
CDR3aa: CARSLNRRSTEAFF
abundance: NA
len: 14
j_gene: TRBJ1-1
d_gene: NA
v_gene: TRBV7-5

CDR3nt: TGTGCCACGGGGAAAACGGTGAACACTGAAGCTTTCTTT
CDR3aa: CATGKTVNTEAFF
abundance: NA
len: 13
j_gene: TRBJ1-1
d_gene: NA
v_gene: TRBV5-8

CDR3nt: TGTGCCAGCAGCCCGCCCCTCCGGAATGAGCAGTTCTTC
CDR3aa: CASSPPLRNEQFF
abundance: NA
len: 13
j_gene: TRBJ2-1
d_gene: NA
v_gene: TRBV7-2

CDR3nt: TGTGCCTGGAGCGGACAGGGCCTTCGGGGAGCTTTCTTT
CDR3aa: CAWSGQGLRGAFF
abundance: NA
len: 13
j_gene: TRBJ1-1
d_gene: TRBD1
v_gene: TRBV30

CDR3nt: TGTGCCAGCAGCTTAGCACCGGGGGGCCTTAACTATGGCTACACCTTC
CDR3aa: CASSLAPGGLNYGYTF
abundance: NA
len: 16
j_gene: TRBJ1-2
d_gene: NA
v_gene: TRBV7-2

CDR3nt: TGTGCCAGCAGCCAAGATTTGTTCGGGGGAGGACGGGAGCAGTACTTC
CDR3aa: CASSQDLFGGGREQYF
abundance: NA
len: 16
j_gene: TRBJ2-7
d_gene: NA
v_gene: TRBV14